The 17 T cell receptor beta chains below were found in one sample sequenced in a study of blood T cell repertoires in COVID-19 (TCRdb year 2020). The method behind the library was the immunoSEQ multiplex PCR assay. TCRdb holds this immuneACCESS table with in-frame rearrangements only. Some clones are missing; in checked studies, unresolved V genes explain under half, and the rest has no known cause. The sample table holds around 250,000 clones, of which approximately 85% were seen once. Approximately 0.7% of the sample lies in the top ten. Sequencing was carried out using peripheral blood. Receptors originate from a human donor in a cohort sampled during active COVID-19.

V and J are TRBV27 and TRBJ1-6; D remains ambiguous. The CDR3 is 15 amino acids. From germline, CDR1 is MNHEY and CDR2 SMNVEV (reference sequence). V gave up 3 bases and J gave up 0 bases, with 6 bases separating them. The CDR3 DNA reads TGTGCCAGCAGTTTCTCTAGCTCCTATAATTCACCCCTCCACTTT. This codes for CASSFSSSYNSPLHF.

The chain has TRBV5-1 and TRBJ2-7, with D perhaps TRBD1 (5 bases). The germline gives CDR1 SGHRS, CDR2 YFSETQ. This CDR3 contains 14 residues. V was clipped by 3 bases and J by 0 bases, with 10 bases between them. CDR3 sequence reads: CASSSDSYSYEQYF. The CDR3, as DNA: TGCGCCAGCAGCTCCGACAGTTACTCCTACGAGCAGTACTTC.

V gene TRBV9 combines with J gene TRBJ1-4; a possible D gene is TRBD1 (5 bases). CDR1 SGDLS and CDR2 YYNGEE come from the germline V gene. This CDR3 spans 15 amino acids. V dropped 0 bases and J dropped 6 bases, with 12 bases sitting between them. CDR3: CASSVEGRADEKLFF. CDR3 in DNA: TGTGCCAGCAGCGTAGAGGGGAGGGCGGATGAAAAACTGTTTTTT.

The chain's CDR3 is CASSVVPTAGDSPLHF. For the CDR3, the DNA is TGTGCCAGCAGCGTAGTGCCCACGGCAGGGGACTCACCCCTCCACTTT. The chain is built from TRBV9 and TRBJ1-6; possibly TRBD1 for D (6 bases). Germline-derived CDR1 and CDR2 are SGDLS and YYNGEE. V lost 0 bases, J lost 10 bases, and 17 bases lay in between. CDR3 length: 16 amino acids.

This clone was seen a handful of times. The chain recombines TRBV5-1 with TRBJ2-7, with 10 bases aligning to TRBD1. The CDR3 totals 14 residues. Germline V lookup: CDR1 SGHRS, CDR2 YFSETQ. The V gene end was trimmed by 4 bases and the J gene end by 4 bases; junction bases not matched to a gene: 5. The CDR3 DNA sequence: TGCGCCAGCAGCAGGAGGGACAGGGGATACGAGCAGTACTTC. Residues: CASSRRDRGYEQYF.

This rearrangement joins TRBV25-1 to TRBJ1-1; D unclear. The CDR3 consists of 13 residues. Germline assignment: CDR1 MGHDK and CDR2 SYGVNS. Trimming stripped 7 bases from V and 1 base from J, with 10 bases between. In DNA, the CDR3 is TGTGCCAGCAAGCAACTTAAGAACACTGAAGCTTTCTTT. It yields the protein CASKQLKNTEAFF.

The chain uses TRBV7-8 and TRBJ1-5, with 7 nucleotides matching TRBD1. With V trimmed by 5 bases and J by 0 bases, 10 bases remained unmatched. Germline V gene lookup returns CDR1 SGHVS and CDR2 FQNEAQ. The CDR3 sequence is 17 residues long. The CDR3 DNA follows: TGTGCCAGCAGCCCGGACAGGTCGGGAGATAGCAATCAGCCCCAGCATTTT. It encodes CASSPDRSGDSNQPQHF. The complete variable domain, with remaining parts taken from reference TRBV7-8 and TRBJ1-5, reads GAGVSQSPRYKVAKRGQDVALRCDPISGHVSLFWYQQALGQGPEFLTYFQNEAQLDKSGLPSDRFFAERPEGSVSTLKIQRTQQEDSAVYLCASSPDRSGDSNQPQHFGDGTRLSIL.

The chain is built from TRBV25-1 and TRBJ2-7, with a possible D match to TRBD2 (5 bases). Germline assignment: CDR1 MGHDK and CDR2 SYGVNS. The CDR3 loop spans 13 amino acids. V was clipped by 3 bases and J by 2 bases, with 8 bases between them. The DNA for the CDR3 is TGTGCCAGCAGTGAGGGGAGTCCCTACGAGCAGTACTTC. It codes for CASSEGSPYEQYF.

This chain links TRBV2 with TRBJ2-4; 11 bases are a match to TRBD2. The germline V gene has CDR1 SNHLY and CDR2 FYNNEI. The CDR3 is made up of 13 amino acids. The ends lost 6 bases at V and 9 bases at J; junction bases unmatched: 4. The CDR3 nucleotides are TGTGCCAGCAGACTAGCGGGGGAGGGCATTCAGTACTTC. Amino acid sequence: CASRLAGEGIQYF.

The rearrangement joins TRBV28 to TRBJ2-1, with D tentatively TRBD1 (5 bases). CDR3 length: 13 amino acids. From germline, CDR1 is MDHEN and CDR2 SYDVKM. The V end lost 4 bases, the J end lost 3 bases, and 7 bases lay between the germline ends. This chain's CDR3 is CASSYRFYNEQFF. As DNA, the CDR3 is TGTGCCAGCAGTTACAGGTTCTACAATGAGCAGTTCTTC. Variable domain in full (rest from reference TRBV28 and TRBJ2-1): DVKVTQSSRYLVKRTGEKVFLECVQDMDHENMFWYRQDPGLGLRLIYFSYDVKMKEKGDIPEGYSVSREKKERFSLILESASTNQTSMYLCASSYRFYNEQFFGPGTRLTVL.

The V gene is TRBV7-9, the J gene TRBJ1-1, with 8 bases that match TRBD1. The germline gives CDR1 SEHNR, CDR2 FQNEAQ (reference sequence). With 8 bases clipped from V and 4 bases from J, the junction kept 6 bases outside the gene matches. The CDR3 totals 13 residues. The DNA for the CDR3 is TGTGCCAGCGAAGGACAGGGAAGCACTGAAGCTTTCTTT. It encodes CASEGQGSTEAFF.

This clone turned up a few times. The rearrangement uses TRBV6-2 or TRBV6-3 and TRBJ2-1, with D perhaps matching TRBD2 (5 bases). V shed 3 bases and J shed 3 bases, with 18 bases lying between them. The CDR3 consists of 17 residues. CDR1 MNHEY and CDR2 SVGEGT come from the germline V gene. The CDR3 here is CASSYLDGYGIYNEQFF. For the CDR3, the DNA is TGTGCCAGCAGTTATTTAGACGGATACGGGATCTACAATGAGCAGTTCTTC.

The chain links TRBV5-4 to TRBJ2-7; 14 bases align to TRBD2. The CDR3 runs to 15 residues. Germline CDR1 and CDR2: SGHNT and YYREEE (reference sequence). V lost 3 bases and J lost 3; bases outside the gene matches: 2. The CDR3 coding sequence is TGTGCCAGCAGCTGGGGGACTAGCGGGGGCTACGAGCAGTACTTC. Translation gives CASSWGTSGGYEQYF.

This clone was seen more than once but under ten times. V is TRBV5-4 and J is TRBJ1-6; 9 nucleotides line up with TRBD1. Germline V gives CDR1 SGHNT, CDR2 YYREEE (reference sequence). V lost 5 bases, J lost 7 bases, and 7 bases stayed unmatched. CDR3 length: 15 amino acids. This CDR3 reads CASSSPGQGNSPLHF. In nucleotides, the CDR3 is TGTGCCAGCAGTTCGCCGGGACAGGGAAATTCACCCCTCCACTTT.

This sequence joins TRBV30 and TRBJ1-1; D uncertain. The CDR3 has 13 amino acids. Germline V lookup: CDR1 GTSNPN, CDR2 SVGIG (reference sequence). V was cut by 0 bases and J by 4 bases, with 9 bases left in between. The CDR3: CAWSVALRTEAFF. In DNA, the CDR3 is TGTGCCTGGAGTGTAGCCCTCCGCACTGAAGCTTTCTTT.

The chain joins TRBV6-5 to TRBJ1-1; D not resolved. The CDR3 is made up of 13 amino acids. Germline V CDR1 and CDR2: MNHEY, SVGAGI. Trimming shortened V by 5 bases and J by 7 bases, and 14 bases separated the two germline ends. CDR3 sequence (DNA): TGTGCCAGCAGTCGACCCAGCCGGAGTGAAGCTTTCTTT. As protein: CASSRPSRSEAFF.

This clone was counted between two and nine times. The chain combines TRBV7-8 with TRBJ2-1, with 12 bases fitting TRBD2. The ends lost 8 bases at V and 7 bases at J; junction bases unmatched: 18. Germline V lookup: CDR1 SGHVS, CDR2 FQNEAQ. There are 18 residues in the CDR3. The CDR3 sequence: CASVRTRTSGNVENEQFF. The CDR3 DNA reads TGTGCCAGCGTCAGAACTAGGACTAGCGGGAATGTCGAGAATGAGCAGTTCTTC.